This TCR beta chain originates from a study of blood T cell repertoires in COVID-19. Study-wide context: Material from acute and convalescent COVID-19 was sourced from the United States, Italy and Spain.

The germline CDR1 and CDR2 sequences are MNHNS and SASEGT. The ends were cut back, 2 bases at V and 5 bases at J, with 12 bases in the middle. There are 14 residues in the CDR3. This clone has only a few counts. The authors' processing: Counts of nucleated cells, estimated from reference gene primer amplification, were obtained. The repertoire was sequenced with immunoSEQ multiplex PCR; TCRdb's copy has only in-frame clones and lacks some. Clone size and V and J calls were adopted from that table, with D and trimming inferred from the DNA. The profile shows about 270,000 clones, approximately 89% of them singletons.

This receptor was identified in a woman between 55 and 75 years old who had recovered from COVID-19. The source material was PBMCs or T cells enriched from blood (not recorded which). This chain connects TRBV6-1 to TRBJ1-1; possible D gene TRBD1, 6 bases. The CDR3 sequence: CASSERAQGTEAFF. CDR3 nucleotide sequence: TGTGCCAGCAGTGAAAGGGCGCAGGGGACTGAAGCTTTCTTT.